The present TCR beta chain was sequenced within a study of T-cell reconstitution after alpha-beta-depleted transplantation in children. A library of TCRbeta sequences, prepared with unique molecular identifiers, was generated. TCRdb passed the PCR reads through MiXCR, listing each CDR3 protein once. The sample has some 200,000 distinct CDR3 sequences, about 9.6% seen once; the top ten hold about 5.4%. There are 16 residues in the CDR3. With 2 bases removed from V and 5 bases from J, the gap between germline ends came to 16 bases. The rearrangement joins TRBV12-3 or TRBV12-4 to TRBJ2-1; D remains unclear. Source: PBMCs from the stem cell graft donor, taken from the stem cell graft. The receptor comes from a human donor who donated a stem cell graft to a child with SCID. This CDR3 is CASSLFTFDSHNEQFF. The DNA for the CDR3 is TGTGCCAGCAGTTTATTTACATTTGATAGTCACAATGAGCAGTTCTTC.